The 10 T cell receptor beta chains listed next were all sequenced from one sample in a study of T cell responses to AZD1222 COVID-19 vaccine (TCRdb year 2021). Receptor libraries were prepared by the immunoSEQ multiplex PCR assay. The table was pulled from immuneACCESS by TCRdb, which kept in-frame rearrangements only. Such tables lose some clones; where checked, under half of the loss comes from unresolved V genes, and the rest has no known cause. This sample is represented by about 94,000 clones; roughly 90% of them were singletons. Of the sample, roughly 14% falls within the top ten clones. The time point label of this sample denotes: baseline before first vaccination. Sequences were derived from peripheral blood, sampled on day 0 of AZD1222 vaccination. The receptors here all came from an adult in good health.

The chain joins TRBV7-8 to TRBJ1-5; D ambiguous. In germline, CDR1 is SGHVS, CDR2 FQNEAQ. V lost 2 bases and J lost 0, with 8 bases in between. This CDR3 has 15 residues. CDR3 DNA: TGTGCCAGCAGCTTATCACAGTATAGCAATCAGCCCCAGCATTTT. Translating it yields CASSLSQYSNQPQHF.

V usage is TRBV5-4 and J usage is TRBJ2-7; D perhaps matches TRBD2 (6 bases). The CDR3 is 16 amino acids. In germline, CDR1 is SGHNT, CDR2 YYREEE (reference sequence). Deletions cut 1 base from V and 1 base from J, with 15 bases between. This chain's CDR3 is CASSLTRGGGSYEQYF. The CDR3 DNA is TGTGCCAGCAGCTTGACTAGGGGCGGAGGGTCCTACGAGCAGTACTTC.

V usage is TRBV30 and J usage is TRBJ2-1, with TRBD2 identical over 9 bases. Germline CDR1 and CDR2: GTSNPN and SVGIG (reference sequence). The J segment lost 4 bases and the V segment lost 0 bases, leaving 4 bases of the junction unmatched. CDR3 size: 15 residues. The CDR3 nucleotides read TGTGCCTGGAGTGTCGCGGGGGGGCAATACAATGAGCAGTTCTTC. Its protein is CAWSVAGGQYNEQFF.

CDR3 nucleotides: TGCGCCAGTCCGCGGGGACCGGGAAGCACAGATACGCAGTATTTT. This gives the protein CASPRGPGSTDTQYF. This sequence joins TRBV5-1 and TRBJ2-3; a weak D match, TRBD2 (6 bases). This CDR3 has 15 amino acids. Trimming took off 8 bases at V and 0 bases at J, with 16 bases between the two ends. The germline V gene has CDR1 SGHRS and CDR2 YFSETQ.

The rearrangement uses TRBV3-1 (or the pseudogene TRBV3-2) and TRBJ1-2; the match to TRBD1 covers 9 bases. Germline V gives CDR1 LGHDT, CDR2 YNNKEL (reference sequence). The CDR3 consists of 16 residues. V shed 4 bases, J shed 4 bases, and the junction held 10 bases outside the gene matches. In DNA form, the CDR3 reads TGTGCCAGCAGCCGGGACAGGGAATGGCGTAGCTATGGCTACACCTTC. Translating gives CASSRDREWRSYGYTF.

The chain recombines TRBV5-5 with TRBJ2-3, with 8 nucleotides matching TRBD2. This CDR3 spans 17 amino acids. Trimming removed 4 bases from V and 6 bases from J; junction bases left unmatched: 16. Germline CDR1 reads SGHKS; CDR2 reads YYEKEE (reference sequence). This CDR3 is CASSHGNSGDPPDTQYF. CDR3 nucleotide sequence: TGTGCCAGCAGCCATGGGAATAGCGGGGACCCCCCGGATACGCAGTATTTT.

This clone was counted only a few times. The V gene is TRBV10-3, the J gene TRBJ1-1, with 9 bases fitting TRBD1. CDR1 and CDR2 (germline): ENHRY, SYGVKD. V lost 7 bases and J lost 1; bases outside the gene matches: 4. The CDR3 spans 14 residues. Here the CDR3 reads CAITQTGGNTEAFF. In DNA form, the CDR3 reads TGTGCCATCACCCAGACAGGGGGGAACACTGAAGCTTTCTTT.

V is TRBV7-3 and J is TRBJ2-1; TRBD2 matches 12 bases. CDR1 and CDR2 from the germline V gene are SGHTA and FQGTGA. This CDR3 contains 15 residues. Trimming cost V 5 bases and J 5 bases; bases outside gene matches: 4. CDR3: CASSLAGGLNNEQFF. The CDR3 nucleotides are TGTGCCAGCAGCCTAGCGGGGGGGCTAAACAATGAGCAGTTCTTC.

The rearrangement joins TRBV6-5 to TRBJ2-4; 10 bases line up with TRBD2. This CDR3 has 14 amino acids. Germline CDR1 is MNHEY and CDR2 is SVGAGI. V lost 7 bases and J lost 5; bases outside the gene matches: 5. The CDR3: CASKIGLAENIQYF. The CDR3 DNA reads as TGTGCCAGCAAGATTGGACTAGCGGAAAACATTCAGTACTTC.

The rearrangement links TRBV6-1 to TRBJ1-1, with D unresolved. CDR1 is MNHNS, CDR2 SASEGT, per germline. This CDR3 has 12 residues. Trimming stripped 2 bases from V and 7 bases from J, with 8 bases between. CDR3: CASSERPSEAFF. DNA for the CDR3: TGTGCCAGCAGTGAAAGGCCAAGTGAAGCTTTCTTT.